One and the same sample provided the 28 T cell receptor beta chains below, sequenced in a study of blood T cells in healthy people across ages (dated by TCRdb to the mid-2010s). The library relied on 5' RACE. TCRdb shows the sequencer as Illumina HiSeq 2500. A second PCR of 7 to 11 cycles was run with a J-beta primer mix and a sample-barcoded 5' primer. Using fastp trimming at Q25 and MiXCR clonotype assembly, TCRdb reanalyzed the public sequencing data and kept in-frame beta chains. Each record represents a unique CDR3 protein, reported with the most common genes and DNA among its rows. This sample lists approximately 1.5 million distinct CDR3 sequences; about 32% were detected once. Jointly, the top ten make up around 10% of the sample. Specimen: blood. All receptors come from a woman in her twenties or thirties in good health.

The CDR3 DNA follows: TGTGCTAGTGGTAATGGCCCGGGACTCCGGGACGAGCAGTTCTTC. Translating gives CASGNGPGLRDEQFF. This chain uses TRBV12-5 with TRBJ2-1; D is perhaps TRBD2 (6 bases). Germline CDR1 and CDR2: LGHNT and FRNRAP. Trimming removed 5 bases at V and 10 bases at J, with 21 bases between. CDR3 length: 15 amino acids.

This clonotype was recorded at least ten times. The chain employs TRBV20-1 and TRBJ2-7; TRBD1 is a possible D gene (5 bases). In germline, CDR1 is DFQATT, CDR2 SNEGSKA (reference sequence). This CDR3 spans 13 amino acids. V lost 2 bases, J lost 1 base, and 9 bases lay in between. The chain's CDR3 is CSARQGRSYEQYF. CDR3 DNA: TGCAGTGCTAGACAGGGTCGATCCTACGAGCAGTACTTC.

This chain joins TRBV4-1 and TRBJ2-5; 11 nucleotides agree with TRBD2. The V and J ends lost 3 bases and 5 bases, in that order; junction bases with no gene match: 5. The CDR3 covers 15 residues. Germline CDR1 MGHRA, CDR2 YSYEKL. The CDR3, as DNA: TGCGCCAGCAGCCATCGACTAGCGGGGACGGAGACCCAGTACTTC. Translation gives CASSHRLAGTETQYF.

In its sample, this clonotype was seen a few times. This chain connects TRBV28 to TRBJ2-5, with 7 bases lining up with TRBD2. Germline assignment: CDR1 MDHEN and CDR2 SYDVKM. This CDR3 region has 12 residues. V was clipped by 8 bases and J by 11 bases; unmatched bases: 11. DNA of the CDR3: TGTGCCAGCTCTCCAGACCAGGGAGGGCAGTACTTC. It codes for CASSPDQGGQYF.

This clonotype was counted only a few times. J is TRBJ2-4 and V is TRBV20-1; D perhaps matches TRBD2 (5 bases). CDR1 is DFQATT and CDR2 is SNEGSKA in the germline V gene (reference sequence). The CDR3 has 13 residues. With 3 bases removed from V and 13 bases from J, the gap between germline ends came to 19 bases. The CDR3 DNA sequence: TGCAGTGCTAGGGGGAATTCACTAGAGGAGCAGTACTTC. Translation: CSARGNSLEEQYF.

The chain uses TRBV6-1 and TRBJ2-3; D possibly uses TRBD1 or TRBD2 (6 bases each). The length of the CDR3 is 17 residues. With 2 bases removed from V and 0 bases from J, the gap between germline ends came to 15 bases. Germline assignment: CDR1 MNHNS and CDR2 SASEGT. CDR3 nucleotide sequence: TGTGCCAGCAGTGAATGGCGTCAGGGGACTAGCACAGATACGCAGTATTTT. Translation gives CASSEWRQGTSTDTQYF.

The genes are TRBV2 and TRBJ2-7; no clear D. Germline V lookup: CDR1 SNHLY, CDR2 FYNNEI. Trimming shortened V by 6 bases and J by 6 bases, and 18 bases separated the two germline ends. The CDR3 length is 14 residues. The CDR3: CASRISGPTVEQYF. DNA of the CDR3: TGTGCCAGCAGGATATCCGGGCCTACTGTCGAGCAGTACTTC.

The chain combines TRBV5-5 with TRBJ2-7, with 8 bases aligning to TRBD2. Germline CDR1 reads SGHKS; CDR2 reads YYEKEE (reference sequence). This CDR3 spans 15 amino acids. V lost 3 bases to trimming and J lost 0 bases; unmatched junction nucleotides: 5. The CDR3 DNA follows: TGTGCCAGCAGCTCTAGCGGGTGGAGCTCCTACGAGCAGTACTTC. Its translation is CASSSSGWSSYEQYF.

The chain carries TRBV6-1 and TRBJ2-1; D unclear. Germline V lookup: CDR1 MNHNS, CDR2 SASEGT. The length of the CDR3 is 12 residues. The germline V and J ends were trimmed by 9 bases and 4 bases, with 10 bases remaining between them. This chain's CDR3 is CASYDGYNEQFF. The CDR3 DNA reads as TGTGCCAGTTATGATGGGTACAATGAGCAGTTCTTC.

The chain is built from TRBV6-1 and TRBJ2-5, with TRBD1 matching 7 bases. Germline CDR1 reads MNHNS; CDR2 reads SASEGT. Trimming cost V 4 bases and J 11 bases; bases outside gene matches: 7. The CDR3 loop spans 12 amino acids. The CDR3 sequence: CASSADRAKQYF. The CDR3 DNA is TGTGCCAGCAGTGCCGACAGGGCCAAGCAGTACTTC.

The table lists this clonotype with a few counts. CDR3 amino acids: CASSPWGLGEETQYF. As DNA, the CDR3 is TGTGCCAGCAGCCCTTGGGGATTAGGCGAAGAGACCCAGTACTTC. The J gene is TRBJ2-5, the V gene TRBV5-6; D uncertain. The CDR3 spans 15 residues. The germline CDR1 and CDR2 sequences are SGHDT and YYEEEE. The ends were cut back, 4 bases at V and 3 bases at J, with 16 bases in the middle.

About this clonotype itself: A clone one base away is much larger, so this may be a read error. The chain recombines TRBV10-3 with TRBJ2-3; D gene ambiguous. Deletions cut 10 bases from V and 6 bases from J, with 14 bases between. The germline V gene has CDR1 ENHRY and CDR2 SYGVKD. The CDR3 has 12 residues. CDR3 protein: CATEIQEDTQYF. The CDR3 nucleotides read TGTGCCACTGAGATTCAGGAGGATACGCAGTATTTT.

The chain links TRBV20-1 to TRBJ1-2; D gene uncertain. Trimming removed 3 bases at V and 4 bases at J, with 12 bases between. This CDR3 has 13 residues. Germline V CDR1 and CDR2: DFQATT, SNEGSKA (reference sequence). DNA for the CDR3: TGCAGTGCTAGCATATTAGAGAGCTATGGCTACACCTTC. Translation: CSASILESYGYTF.

This clonotype has a count of ten or more. In nucleotides, the CDR3 is TGTGCCATCAGTGAGGCCTCAGGGAGGGATACGCAGTATTTT. Amino acids: CAISEASGRDTQYF. The genes are TRBV10-3 and TRBJ2-3; a weak D match, TRBD2 (6 bases). The CDR3 totals 14 residues. Germline V gene sequence: CDR1 ENHRY, CDR2 SYGVKD. V dropped 2 bases and J dropped 6 bases, with 12 bases sitting between them.

CDR3 amino acids: CASSGHGVKTQYF. In DNA form, the CDR3 reads TGTGCCAGCAGCGGACATGGAGTTAAGACCCAGTACTTC. The J gene is TRBJ2-5, the V gene TRBV27; weak D call: TRBD1 (5 bases). The V gene's germline CDR1 is MNHEY and CDR2 SMNVEV (reference sequence). The V and J ends lost 6 bases and 6 bases respectively, with 14 bases between them. The CDR3 has 13 residues.

The chain employs TRBV27 and TRBJ1-2, with TRBD1 as a possible D gene (5 bases). Deletions cut 4 bases from V and 0 bases from J, with 15 bases between. This CDR3 has 16 residues. Germline CDR1 and CDR2: MNHEY and SMNVEV (reference sequence). This chain's CDR3 is CASSYSPKTANYGYTF. The CDR3 nucleotides are TGTGCCAGCAGTTACAGCCCCAAGACAGCTAACTATGGCTACACCTTC.

The chain is built from TRBV3-1 and TRBJ2-1; no clear D. The V end lost 0 bases, the J end lost 7 bases, and 10 bases lay between the germline ends. Germline CDR1 and CDR2: LGHDT and YNNKEL (reference sequence). The CDR3 extends over 14 amino acids. The CDR3 DNA follows: TGTGCCAGCAGCCAAGACGCGACGGAAAATGAGCAGTTCTTC. Translating it yields CASSQDATENEQFF.

The chain combines TRBV28 with TRBJ2-7; D is perhaps TRBD2 (6 bases). Germline V gene lookup returns CDR1 MDHEN and CDR2 SYDVKM. V lost 3 bases and J 4 bases, leaving 13 bases between the germline ends. CDR3 length equals 14 residues. The CDR3 DNA follows: TGTGCCAGCAGTTTGCGGGGCCTTATTTACGAGCAGTACTTC. Residues: CASSLRGLIYEQYF.

The V and J genes are TRBV28 and TRBJ2-1, with TRBD1 identical over 8 bases. Trimming took 5 bases from V and 4 from J; bases not matched to a gene: 19. The CDR3 extends over 19 amino acids. Germline V lookup: CDR1 MDHEN, CDR2 SYDVKM. The CDR3 DNA follows: TGTGCCAGCAGTCTCGGTAAAGCAGCCGGGACAGGAAATTACAATGAGCAGTTCTTC. Residues: CASSLGKAAGTGNYNEQFF.

The chain has TRBV9 and TRBJ2-7; the D call may be TRBD1 or TRBD2 (5 bases each). Looked up from germline, CDR1 is SGDLS and CDR2 is YYNGEE. The CDR3 contains 17 residues. With 4 bases removed from V and 5 bases from J, the gap between germline ends came to 25 bases. The CDR3 sequence is CASSPNRGKRWGNEQYF. In DNA, the CDR3 is TGTGCCAGCAGCCCGAACAGAGGGAAGCGGTGGGGGAACGAGCAGTACTTC. The complete variable domain, with remaining parts taken from reference TRBV9 and TRBJ2-7, reads DSGVTQTPKHLITATGQRVTLRCSPRSGDLSVYWYQQSLDQGLQFLIQYYNGEERAKGNILERFSAQQFPDLHSELNLSSLELGDSALYFCASSPNRGKRWGNEQYFGPGTRLTVT.

V is TRBV15 and J is TRBJ2-3, with D perhaps TRBD1 or TRBD2 (5 bases each). Germline assignment: CDR1 LNHNV and CDR2 YYDKDF (reference sequence). Trimming took off 5 bases at V and 0 bases at J, with 15 bases between the two ends. The CDR3 totals 16 residues. The CDR3 bases are TGTGCCACCAGCTCAGGGACCGAGCCTAGCACAGATACGCAGTATTTT. It is translated as CATSSGTEPSTDTQYF.

V gene TRBV28 combines with J gene TRBJ1-2; 7 bases fit TRBD1. The V segment lost 2 bases and the J segment 6 bases; nucleotides outside the gene matches: 3. The CDR3 covers 13 residues. The germline CDR1 and CDR2 sequences are MDHEN and SYDVKM. CDR3 residues: CASSLPGTDGYTF. As DNA, the CDR3 is TGTGCCAGCAGTTTACCCGGGACAGATGGCTACACCTTC.

In its sample, this clonotype was seen a few times. V is TRBV14 and J is TRBJ2-1; D is ambiguous. The CDR3 spans 17 residues. CDR1 and CDR2 from the germline V gene are SGHDN and FVKESK. Deletions cut 5 bases from V and 0 bases from J, with 17 bases between. CDR3 nucleotide sequence: TGTGCCAGCAGCTCATTGGGGTACCCGAGCTCCTACAATGAGCAGTTCTTC. Protein sequence: CASSSLGYPSSYNEQFF.

This CDR3 reads CASSFRGSPSSYEQYF. CDR3 DNA: TGCGCCAGCAGCTTTCGGGGGTCACCGAGCTCCTACGAGCAGTACTTC. This chain links TRBV4-1 with TRBJ2-7; TRBD2 is a possible D gene (6 bases). The CDR3 runs 16 residues. Germline CDR1 and CDR2: MGHRA and YSYEKL. Trimming removed 5 bases from V and 0 bases from J, with 17 bases in between.

With regard to this clonotype: Just one base apart from a much larger clone, this may be a read error. This chain joins TRBV10-3 and TRBJ2-4; D is possibly TRBD1 (5 bases). The J call may be faulty, since TRBJ2-7 better matches the DNA end. The CDR3 totals 12 residues. CDR1 ENHRY and CDR2 SYGVKD come from the germline V gene. CDR3 coding DNA: TGTGCCAGCCAGGGCCTTACCTACGAGCAGTACTTC. Its translation: CASQGLTYEQYF.

A single count supports this clonotype. The chain is built from TRBV28 and TRBJ1-4; D is ambiguous. Germline V lookup: CDR1 MDHEN, CDR2 SYDVKM. CDR3 length: 12 residues. V lost 6 bases, J lost 16 bases, and 18 bases lay in between. The CDR3 sequence is CASSPRARQRFF. The CDR3 coding sequence is TGTGCCAGCAGCCCCCGGGCCCGCCAGCGGTTTTTT.

The rearrangement uses TRBV9 and TRBJ2-1; a weak D match, TRBD1 (6 bases). Per the germline V gene, CDR1 is SGDLS and CDR2 is YYNGEE. CDR3 length equals 18 residues. V was trimmed by 0 bases and J by 6 bases, leaving 22 bases between them. The chain's CDR3 is CASSVVGVPGTLSNEQFF. CDR3 DNA sequence: TGTGCCAGCAGCGTAGTGGGGGTTCCCGGGACACTAAGCAATGAGCAGTTCTTC.

The chain recombines TRBV29-1 with TRBJ1-1; 9 bases align to TRBD1. The ends lost 7 bases at V and 6 bases at J; junction bases unmatched: 21. The CDR3 loop spans 17 amino acids. Germline CDR1 reads SQVTM; CDR2 reads ANQGSEA. The CDR3 DNA reads as TGCAGCGCCATGGGAGGGACAGGGTCACTGAGGGGGTCTGAAGCTTTCTTT. It codes for CSAMGGTGSLRGSEAFF.